The entry that follows covers one T cell receptor beta chain sequence. Distinct nucleotide sequences in the sample also encode this CDR3. The data are from a study of shared clonotypes between healthy human individuals. Trimming removed 0 bases at V and 4 bases at J, with 8 bases between. This CDR3 has 14 amino acids. Germline CDR1 is SGDLS and CDR2 is YYNGEE. The assay was immunoSEQ multiplex PCR, and TCRdb's table has in-frame clones only and misses some. This sample carries approximately 2,000,000 clones, about 93% of them seen once, and the ten largest clones take more than 1.5%. Naive CD8 cells lacked CD45RO and underwent positive selection for CCR7, leaving out terminally differentiated effector memory CD45RA+ cells.

The receptor was isolated from a young man in good health. Some clones in this sample may be carry-over from other donors' samples. This chain joins TRBV9 and TRBJ2-1, with no clear D. Specimen: naive CD8+ T cells from PBMCs. The CDR3 nucleotides are TGTGCCAGCAGCGTAGCTGGTCTGTACAATGAGCAGTTCTTC. It specifies CASSVAGLYNEQFF. Combining the CDR3 with reference TRBV9 and TRBJ2-1 gives the whole variable domain DSGVTQTPKHLITATGQRVTLRCSPRSGDLSVYWYQQSLDQGLQFLIQYYNGEERAKGNILERFSAQQFPDLHSELNLSSLELGDSALYFCASSVAGLYNEQFFGPGTRLTVL.